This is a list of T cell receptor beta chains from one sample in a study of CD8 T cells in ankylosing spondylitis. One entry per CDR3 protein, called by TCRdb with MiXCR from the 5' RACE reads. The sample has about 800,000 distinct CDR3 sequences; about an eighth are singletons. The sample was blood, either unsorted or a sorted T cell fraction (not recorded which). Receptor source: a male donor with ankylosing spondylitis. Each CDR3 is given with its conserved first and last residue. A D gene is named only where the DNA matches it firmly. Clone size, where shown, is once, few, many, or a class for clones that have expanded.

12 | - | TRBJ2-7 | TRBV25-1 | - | TGTGCCAGCAGTACCCAAAGGGGCGAGCAGTACTTC | CASSTQRGEQYF
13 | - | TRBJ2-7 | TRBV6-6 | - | TGTGCCAGCAGTTACGGGCAGTATGACGAGCAGTACTTC | CASSYGQYDEQYF
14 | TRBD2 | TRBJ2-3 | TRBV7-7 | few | TGTGCTAGCAGCCCTAGCGGGAATACAGATACGCAGTATTTT | CASSPSGNTDTQYF
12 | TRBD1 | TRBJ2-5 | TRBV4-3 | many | TGCGCCAGCAGCGACAGGGGTGAGACCCAGTACTTC | CASSDRGETQYF
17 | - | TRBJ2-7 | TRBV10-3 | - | TGTGCCATCAGTGAGCTGGGGCAGACGGCAAGCTCCTACGAGCAGTACTTC | CAISELGQTASSYEQYF
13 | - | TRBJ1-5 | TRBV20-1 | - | TGCAGTTCATACATTGGGGGCAATCAGCCCCAGCATTTT | CSSYIGGNQPQHF
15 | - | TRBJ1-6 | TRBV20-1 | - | TGCAGTGCTATTATTGGTGCAGGCGCCAATTCACCCCTCCACTTT | CSAIIGAGANSPLHF
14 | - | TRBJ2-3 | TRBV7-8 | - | TGTGCCAGCAGCCTACGAACGCGCGGGGATACGCAGTATTTT | CASSLRTRGDTQYF
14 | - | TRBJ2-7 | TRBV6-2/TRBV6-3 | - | TGTGCCAGCAAATTCGGCTACTCGACCTACGAGCAGTACTTC | CASKFGYSTYEQYF
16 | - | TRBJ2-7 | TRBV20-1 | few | TGCAGTGCCGGGGGGCCACGGGGCGATTCTTCCTACGAGCAGTACTTC | CSAGGPRGDSSYEQYF
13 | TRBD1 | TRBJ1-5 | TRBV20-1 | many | TGCAGTGCCACGGACAGGGTCAATCAGCCCCAGCATTTT | CSATDRVNQPQHF
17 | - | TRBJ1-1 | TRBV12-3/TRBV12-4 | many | TGTGCCAGCAGTTTGTCTACCCTAGGTGATATGAACACTGAAGCTTTCTTT | CASSLSTLGDMNTEAFF
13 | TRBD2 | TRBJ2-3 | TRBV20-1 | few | TGCAGTGCAGGGCGGGGGAGCACAGATACGCAGTATTTT | CSAGRGSTDTQYF
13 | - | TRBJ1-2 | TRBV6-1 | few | TGTGCCAGCACCCGGCAGGCAAACTATGGCTACACCTTC | CASTRQANYGYTF
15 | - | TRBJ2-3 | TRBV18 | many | TGTGCCAGCTCACCACCGGCCTCGGACCCAGATACGCAGTATTTT | CASSPPASDPDTQYF
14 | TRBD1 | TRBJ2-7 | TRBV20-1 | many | TGCAGTGCCCTCCAAAGACAGGGGTTCGACGAGCAGTACTTC | CSALQRQGFDEQYF
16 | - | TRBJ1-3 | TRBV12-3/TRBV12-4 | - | TGTGCCAGCAGTTTTAGGGGTATATTCTCTGGAAACACCATATATTTT | CASSFRGIFSGNTIYF
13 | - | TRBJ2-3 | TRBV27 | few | TGTGCCAGCAGTTTAGTAGCGCCCTCGACGCAGTATTTT | CASSLVAPSTQYF
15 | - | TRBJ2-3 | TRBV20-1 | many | TGCAGCGCGCTCGCGCGGATCAGCGCCACAGATACGCAGTATTTT | CSALARISATDTQYF
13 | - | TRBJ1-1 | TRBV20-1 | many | TGCAGTGCCAGAGCGGACTTTAACACTGAAGCTTTCTTT | CSARADFNTEAFF
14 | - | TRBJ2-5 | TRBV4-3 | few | TGCGCCAGCAGCCAAGAAGGTTTTGGCGGGACCCAGTACTTC | CASSQEGFGGTQYF
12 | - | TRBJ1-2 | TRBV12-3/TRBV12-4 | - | TGTGCCAGCAGTTTCTTTGGCTATGGCTACACCTTC | CASSFFGYGYTF
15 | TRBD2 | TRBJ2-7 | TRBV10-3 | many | TGTGCCATCAGTGGCGGGGGAACAGTTTATTACGAGCAGTACTTC | CAISGGGTVYYEQYF
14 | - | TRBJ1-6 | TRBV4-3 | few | TGCGCCAGCAGCCAAGAAAGGGGTAATTCACCCCTCCACTTT | CASSQERGNSPLHF
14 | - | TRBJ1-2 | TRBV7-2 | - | TGTGCCAGCAGCTTAGCGTCGCGGAGCTATGGCTACACCTTC | CASSLASRSYGYTF
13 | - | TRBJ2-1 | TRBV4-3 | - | TGCGCCAGCAGTTACAGGGAAGGGAATGAGCAGTTCTTC | CASSYREGNEQFF
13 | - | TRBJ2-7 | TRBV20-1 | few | TGCAGTGCTTTCTCTACAAGGATGTACGAGCAGTACTTC | CSAFSTRMYEQYF
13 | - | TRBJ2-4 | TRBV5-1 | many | TGCGCCAGCAGCTTGGGACTAGTCGGCATTCAGTACTTC | CASSLGLVGIQYF
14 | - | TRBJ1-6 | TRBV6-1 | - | TGTGCCAGCAACTTCGGCAGGGGTAGTTCACCCCTCCACTTT | CASNFGRGSSPLHF
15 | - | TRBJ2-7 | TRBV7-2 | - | TGTGCCAGCAGCTTGCGGCTGACGAACTCCTACGAGCAGTACTTC | CASSLRLTNSYEQYF
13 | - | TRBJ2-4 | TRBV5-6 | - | TGTGCCAGCGCGTCCATAGCCAAAAACATTCAGTACTTC | CASASIAKNIQYF
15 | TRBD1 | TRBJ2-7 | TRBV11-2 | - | TGTGCCAGCAGGCAAGTAGGGGACAGGACCTACGAGCAGTACTTC | CASRQVGDRTYEQYF
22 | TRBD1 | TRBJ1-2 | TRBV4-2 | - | TGTGCCAGCAGCCGAAGAAATTTTCGTCCCCCGGGACAGGGGGCTTCTAACTATGGCTACACCTTC | CASSRRNFRPPGQGASNYGYTF
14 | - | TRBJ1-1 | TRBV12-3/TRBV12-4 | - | TGTGCCAGCGTCCGGGGTACGGGAAACACTGAAGCTTTCTTT | CASVRGTGNTEAFF
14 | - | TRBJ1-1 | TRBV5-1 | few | TGCGCCAGCAGCTCGCTGGGACTGCACACTGAAGCTTTCTTT | CASSSLGLHTEAFF
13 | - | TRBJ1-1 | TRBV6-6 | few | TGTGCCAGCAGTTACCAGACAGAGACTGAAGCTTTCTTT | CASSYQTETEAFF
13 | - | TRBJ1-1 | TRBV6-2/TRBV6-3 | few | TGTGCCAGCAGTAGCCTGGAGAACACTGAAGCTTTCTTT | CASSSLENTEAFF
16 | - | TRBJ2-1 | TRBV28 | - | TGTGCCAGCAGGGGGTTGAGGGAGATAATCGCCAATGAGCAGTTCTTC | CASRGLREIIANEQFF
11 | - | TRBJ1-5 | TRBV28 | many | TGTGCCAGCAGTGGAAATCAGCCCCAGCATTTT | CASSGNQPQHF
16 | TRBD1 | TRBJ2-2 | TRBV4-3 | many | TGCGCCAGCAGCCAAGTACCGACGACAGGGGACCGGGAGCTGTTTTTT | CASSQVPTTGDRELFF
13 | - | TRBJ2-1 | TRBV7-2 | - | TGTGCCAGCAGCCTCCCCTTCTACAATGAGCAGTTCTTC | CASSLPFYNEQFF
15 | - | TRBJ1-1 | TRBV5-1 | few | TGCGCCAGCAGCTCGGCAGGGAGTCGGGGCACTGAAGCTTTCTTT | CASSSAGSRGTEAFF
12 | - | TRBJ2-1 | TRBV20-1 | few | TGCAGTGCTAGCCGCCTTAGATACGGACAGTTCTTC | CSASRLRYGQFF
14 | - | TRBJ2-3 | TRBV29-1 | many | TGCAGCGTGTCAGCGCGAGTGGTAGCAGATACGCAGTATTTT | CSVSARVVADTQYF
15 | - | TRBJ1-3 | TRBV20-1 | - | TGCAGTGCTGGACCCACAGGGAAGGATAGAAACACCATATATTTT | CSAGPTGKDRNTIYF
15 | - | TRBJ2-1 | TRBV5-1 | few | TGCGCCAGCAGCTTGACCCCTTTTAGGGTGGGTGAGCAGTTCTTC | CASSLTPFRVGEQFF
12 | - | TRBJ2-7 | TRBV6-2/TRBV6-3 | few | TGTGCCAGCATGGGAGTCTCCTACGAGCAGTACTTC | CASMGVSYEQYF
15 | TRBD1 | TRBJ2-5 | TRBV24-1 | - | TGTGCCACCAGTGATTTTGGCAGGGGGCTTGAGACCCAGTACTTC | CATSDFGRGLETQYF
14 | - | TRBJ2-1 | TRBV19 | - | TGTGCCAGTAGTATCGACAGGCCGCACGATGAGCAGTTCTTC | CASSIDRPHDEQFF
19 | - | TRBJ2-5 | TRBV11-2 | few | TGTGCCAGCAGCTTAGAGGGGGGGACAGGCCTTCCTTTACGGGAGACCCAGTACTTC | CASSLEGGTGLPLRETQYF
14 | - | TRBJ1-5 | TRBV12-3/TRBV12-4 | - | TGTGCCAGCAGATACCGGGACGGGAATCAGCCCCAGCATTTT | CASRYRDGNQPQHF
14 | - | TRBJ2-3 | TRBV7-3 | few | TGTGCCAGCAGCTTACTGCAGAACACAGATACGCAGTATTTT | CASSLLQNTDTQYF